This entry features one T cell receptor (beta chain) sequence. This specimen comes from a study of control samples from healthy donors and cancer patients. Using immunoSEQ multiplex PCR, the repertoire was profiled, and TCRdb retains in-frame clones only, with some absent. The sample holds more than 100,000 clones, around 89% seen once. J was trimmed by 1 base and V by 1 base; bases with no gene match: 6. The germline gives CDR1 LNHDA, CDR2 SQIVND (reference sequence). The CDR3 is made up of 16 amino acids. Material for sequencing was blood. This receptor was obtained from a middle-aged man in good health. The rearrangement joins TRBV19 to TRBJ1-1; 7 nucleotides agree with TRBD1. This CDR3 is CASSIGLGQPNTEAFF. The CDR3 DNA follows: TGTGCCAGTAGTATAGGTCTGGGACAGCCGAACACTGAAGCTTTCTTT.